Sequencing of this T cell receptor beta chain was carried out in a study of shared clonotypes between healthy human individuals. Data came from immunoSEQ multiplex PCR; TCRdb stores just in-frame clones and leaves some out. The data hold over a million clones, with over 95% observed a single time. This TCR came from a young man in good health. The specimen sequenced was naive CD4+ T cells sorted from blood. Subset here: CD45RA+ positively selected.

CDR3 protein: CASSKIAGGGELFF. The CDR3 DNA is TGTGCCAGCAGCAAAATAGCGGGTGGCGGGGAGCTGTTTTTT. The J gene is TRBJ2-2, the V gene TRBV7-9; TRBD2 matches at 7 bases. The CDR3 covers 14 residues. V lost 5 bases and J lost 7; bases outside the gene matches: 7. Germline CDR1 and CDR2: SEHNR and FQNEAQ (reference sequence). Looking up the rest from reference TRBV7-9 and TRBJ2-2 gives the full variable domain: DTGVSQNPRHKITKRGQNVTFRCDPISEHNRLYWYRQTLGQGPEFLTYFQNEAQLEKSRLLSDRFSAERPKGSFSTLEIQRTEQGDSAMYLCASSKIAGGGELFFGEGSRLTVL.